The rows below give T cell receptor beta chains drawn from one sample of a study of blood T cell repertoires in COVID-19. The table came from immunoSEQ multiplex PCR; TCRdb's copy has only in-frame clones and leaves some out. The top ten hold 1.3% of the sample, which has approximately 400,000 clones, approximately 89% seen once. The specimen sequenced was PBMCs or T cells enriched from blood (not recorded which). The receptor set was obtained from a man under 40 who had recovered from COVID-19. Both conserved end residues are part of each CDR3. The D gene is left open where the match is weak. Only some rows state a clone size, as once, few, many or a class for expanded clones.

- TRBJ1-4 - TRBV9 CASSSWAATNEKLFF TGTGCCAGCAGCTCCTGGGCAGCAACTAATGAAAAACTGTTTTTT
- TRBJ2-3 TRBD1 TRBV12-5 CASGRTGLGTDTQYF TGTGCTAGTGGTCGGACAGGCCTGGGCACAGATACGCAGTATTTT
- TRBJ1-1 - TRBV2 CASRRTEYTEAFF TGTGCCAGCAGAAGGACAGAGTACACTGAAGCTTTCTTT
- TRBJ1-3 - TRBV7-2 CASSQDSLSGNTIYF TGTGCCAGCAGCCAGGACAGTCTCTCTGGAAACACCATATATTTT
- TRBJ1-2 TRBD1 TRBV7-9 CASSLGTGTGNYGYTF TGTGCCAGCAGCTTGGGGACCGGGACAGGGAACTATGGCTACACCTTC
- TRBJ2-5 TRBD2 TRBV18 CASSHPPGAGGVQYF TGTGCCAGCTCACACCCGCCCGGTGCGGGGGGAGTCCAGTACTTC
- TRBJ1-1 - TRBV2 CASGGNTEAFF TGTGCCAGCGGAGGGAACACTGAAGCTTTCTTT
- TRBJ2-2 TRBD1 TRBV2 CASSEDSGTANTGELFF TGTGCCAGCAGCGAGGATAGTGGGACAGCGAACACCGGGGAGCTGTTTTTT
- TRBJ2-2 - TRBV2 CASSGQYTGELFF TGTGCCAGCAGTGGACAGTACACCGGGGAGCTGTTTTTT
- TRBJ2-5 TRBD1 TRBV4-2 CASSQRGQGVLETQYF TGTGCCAGCAGCCAACGAGGACAGGGCGTTTTGGAGACCCAGTACTTC
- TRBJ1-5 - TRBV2 CASSRADPFNSPQHF TGTGCCAGCAGTCGCGCTGATCCATTCAATAGTCCCCAGCATTTT
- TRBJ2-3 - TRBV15 CATSRVSYGADTQYF TGTGCCACCAGCAGGGTGTCTTACGGGGCAGATACGCAGTATTTT
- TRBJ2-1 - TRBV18 CASSMADEQFF TGTGCCAGCTCCATGGCCGATGAGCAGTTCTTC
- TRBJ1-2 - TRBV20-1 CSASIGDYGYTF TGCAGTGCTAGTATAGGAGACTATGGCTACACCTTC
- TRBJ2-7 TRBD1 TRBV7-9 CASSRTGAEQYF TGTGCCAGCAGCCGAACAGGGGCCGAGCAGTACTTC
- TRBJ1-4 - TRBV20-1 CSASRGGNEKLFF TGCAGTGCTAGTCGGGGAGGGAATGAAAAACTGTTTTTT
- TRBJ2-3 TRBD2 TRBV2 CASSGTSGATDTQYF TGTGCCAGCTCAGGGACTAGCGGGGCTACAGATACGCAGTATTTT
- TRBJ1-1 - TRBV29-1 CSVPQQNTEAFF TGCAGCGTTCCACAGCAGAACACTGAAGCTTTCTTT
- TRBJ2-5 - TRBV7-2 CASSAGTPIQETQYF TGTGCCAGCAGCGCCGGGACACCTATCCAAGAGACCCAGTACTTC
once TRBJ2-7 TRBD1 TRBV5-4 CASSQTGYGRYEQYF TGTGCCAGCAGTCAGACAGGGTACGGCCGCTACGAGCAGTACTTC
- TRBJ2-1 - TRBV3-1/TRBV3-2 CASSPPGQGKNEQFF TGTGCCAGCAGCCCCCCGGGGCAGGGGAAGAATGAGCAGTTCTTC
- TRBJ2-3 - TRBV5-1 CASSRDFFTDTQYF TGCGCCAGCAGCAGGGACTTCTTCACAGATACGCAGTATTTT
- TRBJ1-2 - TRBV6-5 CATFLPPDYGYTF TGTGCCACCTTCTTACCACCAGACTATGGCTACACCTTC